The 14 T cell receptor beta chains below all came from one sample that was sequenced in a study of shared T cell receptors in the human thymus. Data came from immunoSEQ multiplex PCR; TCRdb stores just in-frame clones and leaves some out. In the table there are around 730,000 clones, around 85% of which are singletons. The same sample was also used in a study of human thymus T cells.

The sequencing sample was made of thymocytes. These receptors were obtained from a girl in the first two years of life with a congenital heart defect.

The V gene is TRBV5-6, the J gene TRBJ2-2, with D possibly being TRBD1 (6 bases). With 4 bases removed from V and 4 bases from J, the gap between germline ends came to 14 bases. The CDR3 has 15 residues. The V gene's germline CDR1 is SGHDT and CDR2 YYEEEE. The DNA of the CDR3 is TGTGCCAGCAGCCCTAGAACAGGGCGCACCGGGGAGCTGTTTTTT. Translating it yields CASSPRTGRTGELFF.

J is TRBJ2-7 and V is TRBV28; 10 nucleotides agree with TRBD1. The ends lost 3 bases at V and 4 bases at J; junction bases unmatched: 9. This CDR3 comprises 16 residues. The V gene's germline CDR1 is MDHEN and CDR2 SYDVKM. CDR3: CASSFGDRGIRYEQYF. CDR3 nucleotides: TGTGCCAGCAGTTTTGGGGACAGGGGAATTCGGTACGAGCAGTACTTC.

This clone appeared a single time. The genes are TRBV19 and TRBJ2-1, with TRBD2 matching over 7 bases. The CDR3 is made up of 14 amino acids. CDR1 LNHDA and CDR2 SQIVND come from the germline V gene (reference sequence). The V segment lost 9 bases and the J segment 6 bases; nucleotides outside the gene matches: 11. CDR3 sequence (DNA): TGTGCCAGCTCAACCCGGGACTACCGCAATGAGCAGTTCTTC. This gives the protein CASSTRDYRNEQFF.

This sequence joins TRBV10-3 and TRBJ1-1; perhaps TRBD1 as D (5 bases). The length of the CDR3 is 14 residues. Germline V gene sequence: CDR1 ENHRY, CDR2 SYGVKD. The V end lost 6 bases, the J end lost 0 bases, and 11 bases lay between the germline ends. DNA of the CDR3: TGTGCCATCAGCACAGGCCTCATGAACACTGAAGCTTTCTTT. The encoded protein is CAISTGLMNTEAFF.

The chain carries TRBV28 and TRBJ1-1; 7 nucleotides agree with TRBD1. With V trimmed by 3 bases and J by 10 bases, 5 bases remained unmatched. The germline V gene encodes CDR1 MDHEN and CDR2 SYDVKM. CDR3 size: 12 residues. The CDR3 reads CASSLRGRVAFF. CDR3 coding DNA: TGTGCCAGCAGTTTGAGGGGGCGCGTAGCTTTCTTT.

The chain links TRBV19 to TRBJ2-1; TRBD2 is a possible D gene (7 bases). The V end was cut by 4 bases, the J end by 7 bases, with 20 bases between. The CDR3 contains 16 residues. CDR1 is LNHDA, CDR2 SQIVND, per germline (reference sequence). The CDR3 nucleotides are TGTGCCAGTAGTAAAAGTATGGGGGGGGGCCTGAATGAGCAGTTCTTC. It yields the protein CASSKSMGGGLNEQFF.

This chain connects TRBV5-6 to TRBJ1-2; D gene ambiguous. There are 14 residues in the CDR3. Looked up from germline, CDR1 is SGHDT and CDR2 is YYEEEE. V was trimmed by 6 bases and J by 4 bases, leaving 16 bases between them. This CDR3 reads CASTTSGRPYGYTF. The CDR3 nucleotides read TGTGCCAGCACCACTTCGGGGAGGCCCTATGGCTACACCTTC.

The chain links TRBV27 to TRBJ2-6, with 9 bases lining up with TRBD1. Germline V lookup: CDR1 MNHEY, CDR2 SMNVEV (reference sequence). The CDR3 is 17 amino acids. Unmatched junction bases numbered 9, after V lost 6 bases and J lost 3 bases. The CDR3 loop is CASRPGTGLFGANVLTF. The CDR3 nucleotides read TGTGCCAGCAGGCCCGGGACAGGGTTGTTTGGGGCCAACGTCCTGACTTTC.

The chain is built from TRBV5-5 and TRBJ2-3, with TRBD1 matching over 8 bases. Germline CDR1 and CDR2: SGHKS and YYEKEE (reference sequence). This CDR3 has 16 residues. Trimming cost V 3 bases and J 3 bases; bases outside gene matches: 9. The CDR3 DNA sequence: TGTGCCAGCAGCTCGACCACAGGGGGTACAACAGATACGCAGTATTTT. It encodes CASSSTTGGTTDTQYF.

This clone was counted a single time. Other nucleotide sequences from this sample produce the same CDR3. The chain joins TRBV6-5 to TRBJ1-6; D might be TRBD1 (5 bases). This CDR3 has 14 residues. Germline V lookup: CDR1 MNHEY, CDR2 SVGAGI. V dropped 7 bases and J dropped 2 bases, with 9 bases sitting between them. The CDR3 coding sequence is TGTGCCAGCACCCAGGGTCCCTATAATTCACCCCTCCACTTT. Its translation: CASTQGPYNSPLHF.

This rearrangement joins TRBV25-1 to TRBJ2-5; D may be TRBD2 (7 bases). The germline V gene has CDR1 MGHDK and CDR2 SYGVNS. The CDR3 contains 16 residues. The germline V and J ends were trimmed by 10 bases and 1 base, with 22 bases remaining between them. CDR3 residues: CATTTSPGGLQETQYF. DNA of the CDR3: TGTGCCACCACAACCTCCCCCGGGGGGCTCCAAGAGACCCAGTACTTC.

The V and J genes are TRBV6-1 and TRBJ1-5; a possible D gene is TRBD1 (6 bases). The V end was cut by 6 bases, the J end by 3 bases, with 12 bases between. The CDR3 length is 14 residues. Germline CDR1 is MNHNS and CDR2 is SASEGT. The CDR3 loop is CASRGGDTNQPQHF. CDR3 sequence (DNA): TGTGCCAGCAGGGGTGGGGACACCAATCAGCCCCAGCATTTT.

V gene TRBV5-1 combines with J gene TRBJ1-2; 7 bases line up with TRBD1. Germline V gene lookup returns CDR1 SGHRS and CDR2 YFSETQ. J gave up 4 bases and V 4 bases, and 4 bases lay outside the gene matches. This CDR3 is built from 13 residues. The CDR3 region is CASSADRVYGYTF. CDR3 nucleotides: TGCGCCAGCAGCGCAGACAGGGTCTATGGCTACACCTTC.

V usage is TRBV6-5 and J usage is TRBJ2-7; 7 bases align to TRBD1. V dropped 5 bases and J dropped 4; count of bases not matched to a gene: 8. The CDR3 sequence is 14 residues long. From germline, CDR1 is MNHEY and CDR2 SVGAGI. The CDR3 DNA follows: TGTGCCAGCAGTCACACCGGGACAGAGTACGAGCAGTACTTC. Residues: CASSHTGTEYEQYF.